A selection of T cell receptor beta chains follows, all from one sample in a study of cytomegalovirus exposure and HLA in healthy donors. Sequencing was performed with immunoSEQ multiplex PCR; in TCRdb, only in-frame clones are kept and a portion is missing. The table shows fewer than 250,000 clones, with 60% to 85% occurring only once. Sample: PBMCs. The source of these receptors is a woman between 18 and 30 years old in good health and CMV-seronegative. CDR3s include the opening cysteine and the closing phenylalanine or tryptophan. The D gene is left open where the match is weak. Where a row states a size, it is once, few, many or the class of an expanded clone; other rows omit it.

J | V | D | size | DNA | CDR3
TRBJ2-7 | TRBV4-2 | TRBD2 | - | TGTGCCAGCAGCCAGGCGGGAGAAGCCGAGCAGTACTTC | CASSQAGEAEQYF
TRBJ1-1 | TRBV7-9 | - | - | TGTGCCAGCAGCTACTACAGGGATATGAACACTGAAGCTTTCTTT | CASSYYRDMNTEAFF
TRBJ2-5 | TRBV5-6 | - | - | TGTGCCAGCAGCTTGGCCCTCAGGACGGGAAAAGAGACCCAGTACTTC | CASSLALRTGKETQYF
TRBJ1-5 | TRBV27 | - | - | TGTGCCAGCAGCTCATCAGGGGAGCCCCAGCATTTT | CASSSSGEPQHF
TRBJ2-6 | TRBV7-9 | TRBD1 | - | TGTGCCAGCAGCGATACAGGGGACGGGGCCAACGTCCTGACTTTC | CASSDTGDGANVLTF
TRBJ2-7 | TRBV11-2 | - | - | TGTGCCAGCAGCTTAGCTCAGGGGTACGAGCAGTACTTC | CASSLAQGYEQYF
TRBJ2-7 | TRBV7-7 | - | - | TGTGCCAGCAGCCCATTAACCTACGAGCAGTACTTC | CASSPLTYEQYF
TRBJ2-5 | TRBV5-6 | TRBD1 | - | TGTGCCAGCAGCTTGACAGGACAGGGATCGGGAGAGACCCAGTACTTC | CASSLTGQGSGETQYF
TRBJ2-1 | TRBV7-3 | TRBD2 | - | TGTGCCAGCAGCTTAACACGGACTAGCGGAGAGTACAATGAGCAGTTCTTC | CASSLTRTSGEYNEQFF
TRBJ1-3 | TRBV6-1 | - | few | TGTGCCAGCAGGGTACAGGCGACCTCTGGAAACACCATATATTTT | CASRVQATSGNTIYF
TRBJ2-7 | TRBV7-9 | TRBD1 | - | TGTGCCAGCAGCGAATGGGACAGGATGACTTACGAGCAGTACTTC | CASSEWDRMTYEQYF
TRBJ1-3 | TRBV6-6 | - | - | TGTGCCAGCAGCGAGGGCGTACAGAGGACTGGAAACACCATATATTTT | CASSEGVQRTGNTIYF
TRBJ2-1 | TRBV9 | - | - | TGTGCCAGCAGCGTGATAGCGGCCCTATCCAATGAGCAGTTCTTC | CASSVIAALSNEQFF
TRBJ1-1 | TRBV18 | - | - | TGTGCCAGCTCACCAGGGGCCCAGAACACTGAAGCTTTCTTT | CASSPGAQNTEAFF
TRBJ2-1 | TRBV10-3 | TRBD2 | few | TGTGCCATCACAAGGACTAGCGGGATGGATGAGCAGTTCTTC | CAITRTSGMDEQFF
TRBJ1-6 | TRBV6-6 | - | - | TGTGCCAGCACTCAAGTTGGGGGCTCACCCCTCCACTTT | CASTQVGGSPLHF
TRBJ2-2 | TRBV2 | - | - | TGTGCCAGCAGTGAGAGTGGGCCAACCGGGGAGCTGTTTTTT | CASSESGPTGELFF
TRBJ2-5 | TRBV2 | TRBD1 | once | TGTGCCAGCAGTGCACAGGGGGCTGAGACCCAGTACTTC | CASSAQGAETQYF
TRBJ1-2 | TRBV7-9 | - | - | TGTGCCAGCAGTAAAACAGAGGACTCCCATGGCTACACCTTC | CASSKTEDSHGYTF
TRBJ1-5 | TRBV19 | - | - | TGTGCCAGTAGTCCCGAGGGGGGGCCCCAGCCCCAGCATTTT | CASSPEGGPQPQHF
TRBJ1-5 | TRBV28 | - | - | TGTGCCAGCAGTCCCTTGGGGTGGGGTCAGGGTCAGCCCCAGCATTTT | CASSPLGWGQGQPQHF
TRBJ2-1 | TRBV27 | TRBD2 | once | TGTGCCAGCAGTCCAAGCGGGAAATCCTACAATGAGCAGTTCTTC | CASSPSGKSYNEQFF
TRBJ1-5 | TRBV19 | - | - | TGTGCCAGTAGTATCCCCACAATTCAGCCCCAGCATTTT | CASSIPTIQPQHF
TRBJ1-5 | TRBV27 | TRBD1 | few | TGTGCCAGCAGTTTAGGACGGACAGGGGGAGCCAATCAGCCCCAGCATTTT | CASSLGRTGGANQPQHF
TRBJ2-1 | TRBV7-8 | TRBD2 | - | TGTGCCAGCAGCTTAGCGCTAGGACTAGCGGTGAGCTCCTACAATGAGCAGTTCTTC | CASSLALGLAVSSYNEQFF
TRBJ2-1 | TRBV6-1 | - | - | TGTGCCAGTACGCCCGGGACTCACAATGAGCAGTTCTTC | CASTPGTHNEQFF
TRBJ1-2 | TRBV7-9 | - | - | TGTGCCAGCAGCTCCCAGGGCGACTATGGCTACACCTTC | CASSSQGDYGYTF
TRBJ2-7 | TRBV6-1 | - | - | TGTGCCAGCAGACCCGGACAGTACGAGCAGTACTTC | CASRPGQYEQYF
TRBJ2-7 | TRBV28 | - | few | TGTGCCAGCAGTTTAGACGAAGCCCCGGGGGCCTACGAGCAGTACTTC | CASSLDEAPGAYEQYF
TRBJ1-1 | TRBV6-5 | - | - | TGTGCCAGCAGACCCACTCCGGGGAGAACTGAAGCTTTCTTT | CASRPTPGRTEAFF
TRBJ1-3 | TRBV6-1 | - | few | TGTGCCAGCAGTGAAAGTGGGGCCACTGGAAACACCATATATTTT | CASSESGATGNTIYF
TRBJ1-2 | TRBV28 | - | - | TGTGCCAGCAGTCCCCGCCTCTGGGGGCCCAACTATGGCTACACCTTC | CASSPRLWGPNYGYTF
TRBJ2-3 | TRBV7-3 | - | - | TGTGCCAGCAGCGCGGAACGCGGGCCTTCTAGCACAGATACGCAGTATTTT | CASSAERGPSSTDTQYF
TRBJ2-5 | TRBV6-5 | - | - | TGTGCCAGCAGTTACTCCGGTGGCCGGGAAGAGACCCAGTACTTC | CASSYSGGREETQYF
TRBJ1-6 | TRBV27 | - | - | TGTGCCAGCACGGACAGAGATAATATCGAGTTGAGTTCACCCCTCCACTTT | CASTDRDNIELSSPLHF
TRBJ2-7 | TRBV21-1 | - | - | TGTGCCAGCGGTTTCGGACTAGCGGGGGCAGGGGAGCAGTACTTC | CASGFGLAGAGEQYF
TRBJ1-4 | TRBV5-5 | - | - | TGTGCCAGCAGCTTGGCTCAGGGGAAACTGTTTTTT | CASSLAQGKLFF